One and the same sample provided the 29 T cell receptor beta chains below, sequenced in a study of beta chain features in type 1 diabetes. Expressed TCRB transcripts were sequenced because the entire RNA isolate underwent reverse transcription. Generated by immunoSEQ multiplex PCR, the TCRdb table keeps only in-frame clones and is missing some. The table has hundreds of thousands of clones, around a sixth seen once. Sequencing was carried out using naive CD4+ T cells from blood. These receptors were taken from a man aged 18 to 35 in good health.

The rearrangement links TRBV7-9 to TRBJ1-1; D is uncertain. Germline CDR1 reads SEHNR; CDR2 reads FQNEAQ (reference sequence). Trimming pared 2 bases from V and 1 base from J, leaving 11 bases between. The CDR3 totals 15 residues. The CDR3 sequence: CASSLLARKNTEAFF. Here the CDR3 DNA reads TGTGCCAGCAGCTTACTTGCCAGAAAGAACACTGAAGCTTTCTTT.

This clone turned up a few times. The J gene is TRBJ2-5, the V gene TRBV5-4, with 9 nucleotides matching TRBD2. CDR1 SGHNT and CDR2 YYREEE come from the germline V gene (reference sequence). Trimming at V came to 2 bases and at J to 1 base, leaving 9 bases not matched to a gene. This CDR3 region has 17 residues. CDR3 coding DNA: TGTGCCAGCAGCTTAATCCTTAGCGGGGGACGCCAAGAGACCCAGTACTTC. Translation: CASSLILSGGRQETQYF.

The rearrangement links TRBV7-2 to TRBJ2-5; D tentatively fits TRBD1 or TRBD2 (7 bases each). The CDR3 is made up of 14 amino acids. With 4 bases removed from V and 5 bases from J, the gap between germline ends came to 14 bases. Germline lookup yields CDR1 SGHTA and CDR2 FQGNSA. CDR3 in DNA: TGTGCCAGCAGCTCCAGGGGGGGAGGGGAGACCCAGTACTTC. Translation gives CASSSRGGGETQYF.

In this sample, this clone turned up a few times. The V gene is TRBV18, the J gene TRBJ2-3; D remains ambiguous. Trimming pared 3 bases from V and 1 base from J, leaving 11 bases between. CDR3 length equals 15 residues. CDR1 is KGHSH, CDR2 LQKENI, per germline. CDR3 amino acids: CASSPTTFGTDTQYF. CDR3 bases: TGTGCCAGCTCACCCACCACGTTCGGCACAGATACGCAGTATTTT.

This chain uses TRBV7-9 with TRBJ1-1; no clear D gene. V was pared by 5 bases and J by 1 base, with 17 bases between. From germline, CDR1 is SEHNR and CDR2 FQNEAQ (reference sequence). This CDR3 comprises 16 residues. The CDR3 is CASSPHTGQKNTEAFF. The CDR3 DNA reads as TGTGCCAGCAGCCCACACACGGGTCAGAAGAACACTGAAGCTTTCTTT.

This clone was observed a handful of times. This chain connects TRBV18 to TRBJ2-7, with D possibly being TRBD2 (5 bases). The CDR3 sequence is 13 residues long. Trimming took off 1 base at V and 7 bases at J, with 11 bases between the two ends. Germline V CDR1 and CDR2: KGHSH, LQKENI. DNA for the CDR3: TGTGCCAGCTCACCACAGACTACGGGGGAGCAGTACTTC. This encodes CASSPQTTGEQYF.

This clone has just a few counts. The chain employs TRBV7-9 and TRBJ1-4; D not certain. This CDR3 contains 14 residues. The ends were cut back, 2 bases at V and 8 bases at J, with 12 bases in the middle. The germline V gene encodes CDR1 SEHNR and CDR2 FQNEAQ (reference sequence). In DNA, the CDR3 is TGTGCCAGCAGCTTAAGTCAGGTAGACGAAAAACTGTTTTTT. This sequence encodes CASSLSQVDEKLFF.

This clone was seen a handful of times. This rearrangement joins TRBV5-4 to TRBJ1-1, with TRBD1 identical over 8 bases. Trimming at V came to 4 bases and at J to 1 base, leaving 6 bases not matched to a gene. CDR3 length equals 15 residues. Germline-derived CDR1 and CDR2 are SGHNT and YYREEE (reference sequence). The chain's CDR3 is CASSHGTGSNTEAFF. CDR3 sequence (DNA): TGTGCCAGCAGCCATGGGACAGGTTCGAACACTGAAGCTTTCTTT.

This clone was picked up a small number of times. The V call is TRBV28, the J call TRBJ1-1, with D perhaps matching TRBD1 (5 bases). V was clipped by 8 bases and J by 0 bases, with 10 bases between them. CDR3 length: 13 amino acids. Germline lookup yields CDR1 MDHEN and CDR2 SYDVKM. The CDR3 loop is CASHRQMNTEAFF. CDR3 DNA sequence: TGTGCCAGCCACCGACAGATGAACACTGAAGCTTTCTTT.

This clone was observed a handful of times. J is TRBJ1-1 and V is TRBV10-3; a possible D gene is TRBD1 (6 bases). CDR3 length: 16 amino acids. The germline V gene encodes CDR1 ENHRY and CDR2 SYGVKD. Trimming cost V 0 bases and J 3 bases, with 14 bases left between them. CDR3 DNA: TGTGCCATCAGTGAGTCGAGGGGGGCGGTCGACACTGAAGCTTTCTTT. Protein sequence: CAISESRGAVDTEAFF.

With regard to this clone: Other nucleotide sequences in the sample specify the same CDR3. V is TRBV9 and J is TRBJ1-1; no definite D call. The germline V gene has CDR1 SGDLS and CDR2 YYNGEE. The CDR3 totals 14 residues. Trimming removed 0 bases at V and 0 bases at J, with 6 bases between. The CDR3: CASSVAPMNTEAFF. For the CDR3, the DNA is TGTGCCAGCAGCGTAGCCCCTATGAACACTGAAGCTTTCTTT.

In this sample, this clone turned up a few times. V and J are TRBV28 and TRBJ1-5; a weak D match, TRBD1 (6 bases). Per germline, CDR1 MDHEN and CDR2 SYDVKM. The CDR3 covers 16 residues. Trimming left V 3 bases short and J 0 bases short, with 12 bases between. CDR3 sequence reads: CASSFQGQYSNQPQHF. The CDR3 DNA follows: TGTGCCAGCAGTTTTCAGGGACAATATAGCAATCAGCCCCAGCATTTT.

This clone came up a few times. J is TRBJ1-1 and V is TRBV6-6, with no clear D. Germline loops: CDR1 MNHNY, CDR2 SVGAGI (reference sequence). V was trimmed by 2 bases and J by 2 bases, leaving 3 bases between them. CDR3 length equals 12 residues. DNA of the CDR3: TGTGCCAGCAGTTACATAAACACTGAAGCTTTCTTT. This translates into CASSYINTEAFF.

Remarks on this clone: The sample contains more than one DNA sequence encoding this CDR3. The chain carries TRBV18 and TRBJ1-1, with a weak D call TRBD1 (5 bases). CDR1 and CDR2 (germline): KGHSH, LQKENI. This CDR3 region has 13 residues. V gave up 2 bases and J gave up 5 bases, with 9 bases separating them. The CDR3, as DNA: TGTGCCAGCTCACCAAAAGGGACGACTGAAGCTTTCTTT. The encoded protein is CASSPKGTTEAFF.

This rearrangement joins TRBV5-1 to TRBJ1-4; D not resolved. V shed 0 bases and J shed 1 base, with 4 bases lying between them. CDR1 and CDR2 from the germline V gene are SGHRS and YFSETQ. This CDR3 has 14 residues. For the CDR3, the DNA is TGCGCCAGCAGCTTGGGGCAAACTAATGAAAAACTGTTTTTT. Its translation: CASSLGQTNEKLFF.

This clone was detected only a few times. V is TRBV29-1 and J is TRBJ1-2; tentative D call: TRBD1 (6 bases). The V end lost 8 bases, the J end lost 2 bases, and 15 bases lay between the germline ends. The CDR3 runs to 13 residues. The germline gives CDR1 SQVTM, CDR2 ANQGSEA. Here the CDR3 reads CSTKRTDNYGYTF. The CDR3, as DNA: TGCAGCACCAAGAGGACAGACAACTATGGCTACACCTTC.

The V and J genes are TRBV15 and TRBJ2-5; D unclear. CDR1 is LNHNV, CDR2 YYDKDF, per germline (reference sequence). Between the trimmed V and J ends, which lost 1 base and 4 bases, there was a span of 10 bases. The CDR3 totals 14 residues. The CDR3 bases are TGTGCCACCAGCAGAGCAAACAGACTAGAGACCCAGTACTTC. Translating gives CATSRANRLETQYF.

This chain links TRBV5-1 with TRBJ2-2, with TRBD2 matching 11 bases. From germline, CDR1 is SGHRS and CDR2 YFSETQ. This CDR3 region has 16 residues. The V segment lost 4 bases and the J segment 7 bases; nucleotides outside the gene matches: 9. The CDR3 protein is CASSDTSGRFGGELFF. For the CDR3, the DNA is TGCGCCAGCAGCGATACTAGCGGGAGATTCGGCGGGGAGCTGTTTTTT.

The chain carries TRBV9 and TRBJ1-2; D is perhaps TRBD1 (5 bases). CDR1 is SGDLS, CDR2 YYNGEE, per germline. Trimming left V 4 bases short and J 8 bases short, with 21 bases between. This CDR3 is built from 15 residues. CDR3 region: CASSIPGTLGPGYTF. CDR3 DNA sequence: TGTGCCAGCAGCATCCCCGGGACTTTGGGCCCGGGCTACACCTTC.

This clone was detected only a few times. The chain couples TRBV4-2 to TRBJ2-3; 10 nucleotides line up with TRBD1. The CDR3 length is 17 residues. Germline V gene lookup returns CDR1 LGHNA and CDR2 YNFKEQ. After removal of 2 bases from V and 2 bases from J, the junction contained 7 bases not matched to a gene. The CDR3 sequence: CASSQPTGGKSTDTQYF. CDR3 DNA sequence: TGTGCCAGCAGCCAACCGACAGGGGGCAAGTCCACAGATACGCAGTATTTT.

Only a few counts were recorded for this clone. The V and J genes are TRBV6-5 and TRBJ2-3, with 8 bases fitting TRBD1. Losses at the gene ends were 7 bases for V and 4 bases for J; bases not matched to a gene: 7. The CDR3 extends over 14 amino acids. In germline, CDR1 is MNHEY, CDR2 SVGAGI. CDR3 coding DNA: TGTGCCAGCAAGGCAGGGGGCCGCTCAGATACGCAGTATTTT. This gives the protein CASKAGGRSDTQYF.

This clone was seen only a few times. The J gene is TRBJ2-7, the V gene TRBV28; 7 bases agree with TRBD2. The V segment lost 4 bases and the J segment 0 bases; nucleotides outside the gene matches: 6. The CDR3 consists of 15 residues. Germline CDR1 is MDHEN and CDR2 is SYDVKM. CDR3 DNA: TGTGCCAGCAGTTCTCCAGCTAGCGGCTCCTACGAGCAGTACTTC. It specifies CASSSPASGSYEQYF.

This clone was counted between two and nine times. V gene TRBV20-1 combines with J gene TRBJ1-3; D remains unclear. This CDR3 is built from 11 residues. The germline V gene encodes CDR1 DFQATT and CDR2 SNEGSKA (reference sequence). The V end lost 6 bases, the J end lost 4 bases, and 7 bases lay between the germline ends. CDR3 sequence: CSAPFGNTIYF. The CDR3 DNA follows: TGCAGTGCGCCGTTCGGAAACACCATATATTTT.

This clone was counted only a few times. The J gene is TRBJ2-7, the V gene TRBV2; no clear D gene. The V gene lost 5 bases and the J gene lost 2 bases, with 13 bases spanning the gap. CDR3 length: 14 amino acids. The germline CDR1 and CDR2 sequences are SNHLY and FYNNEI. The CDR3: CASSSASSTYEQYF. The DNA for the CDR3 is TGTGCCAGCAGTTCTGCTAGTAGCACCTACGAGCAGTACTTC.

The gene calls are TRBV7-9 and TRBJ2-5, with D unclear. Trimming shortened V by 4 bases and J by 3 bases, and 12 bases separated the two germline ends. The CDR3 length is 14 residues. The germline V gene has CDR1 SEHNR and CDR2 FQNEAQ (reference sequence). This CDR3 reads CASSSSESKETQYF. CDR3 bases: TGTGCCAGCAGCTCCTCCGAGTCTAAAGAGACCCAGTACTTC.

In the case of this clone: This specimen includes other DNA sequences encoding the same CDR3. This chain links TRBV5-1 with TRBJ1-1; D gene uncertain. Germline V gives CDR1 SGHRS, CDR2 YFSETQ. The CDR3 length is 13 residues. Deletions cut 0 bases from V and 0 bases from J, with 3 bases between. The CDR3 region is CASSLVVNTEAFF. CDR3 nucleotide sequence: TGCGCCAGCAGCTTGGTGGTGAACACTGAAGCTTTCTTT.

The table lists this clone with a few counts. The rearrangement uses TRBV27 and TRBJ2-7; no clear D gene. Germline CDR1 MNHEY, CDR2 SMNVEV (reference sequence). Trimming took 0 bases from V and 2 from J, leaving 11 bases between them. The CDR3 consists of 15 residues. The CDR3 DNA is TGTGCCAGCAGTTTATCCGGGTTCGGGCCCTACGAGCAGTACTTC. Its translation: CASSLSGFGPYEQYF.

The V and J genes are TRBV28 and TRBJ1-5, with TRBD1 matching over 7 bases. The CDR3 runs 17 residues. Germline CDR1 and CDR2: MDHEN and SYDVKM. J gave up 0 bases and V 5 bases, and 10 bases lay outside the gene matches. The CDR3 loop reads CASSPSGTVLSNQPQHF. In DNA, the CDR3 is TGTGCCAGCAGTCCCTCCGGGACAGTGCTTAGCAATCAGCCCCAGCATTTT.

The V call is TRBV18, the J call TRBJ1-4; no definite D call. Germline CDR1 KGHSH, CDR2 LQKENI. CDR3 size: 13 residues. V was pared by 2 bases and J by 7 bases, with 8 bases between. CDR3 DNA sequence: TGTGCCAGCTCACCAGGAGGGAGTGAAAAACTGTTTTTT. Translated, it gives CASSPGGSEKLFF.